This entry lists 14 T cell receptor beta chains sequenced from one sample in a study of CD8 T cells in ankylosing spondylitis (dated 2017 in TCRdb). Library construction relied on 5' RACE. Instrument used: Illumina MiSeq. TCRdb took the public reads, trimmed them with fastp at Q25, ran MiXCR for clone calling and kept in-frame beta chains. Rows merge per CDR3 protein into single entries with the most common DNA and genes. This sample comprises some 17,000 distinct CDR3 sequences, 8.2% of them detected only once. Roughly 36% of the sample is held by the ten biggest clonotypes. The sample was blood. All receptors come from a male donor with ankylosing spondylitis or in good health (not recorded which).

This clonotype was found a few times. This chain joins TRBV20-1 and TRBJ2-1; 9 nucleotides line up with TRBD2. The CDR3 is 18 residues long. The J segment lost 0 bases and the V segment lost 1 base, leaving 10 bases of the junction unmatched. Germline V lookup: CDR1 DFQATT, CDR2 SNEGSKA (reference sequence). CDR3 DNA sequence: TGCAGTGCTAGAGGATCTAGCGGGGTGCTTAGCTCCTACAATGAGCAGTTCTTC. This sequence encodes CSARGSSGVLSSYNEQFF.

This clonotype was picked up a small number of times. This chain links TRBV9 with TRBJ2-2, with no clear D. CDR3 length: 13 residues. V was pared by 4 bases and J by 1 base, with 5 bases between. Germline loops: CDR1 SGDLS, CDR2 YYNGEE. DNA of the CDR3: TGTGCCAGCAGCCGAAGGAACACCGGGGAGCTGTTTTTT. This codes for CASSRRNTGELFF.

This clonotype is labeled medium-sized. The chain employs TRBV20-1 and TRBJ2-3; 9 bases match TRBD1. Germline-derived CDR1 and CDR2 are DFQATT and SNEGSKA (reference sequence). This CDR3 is 13 amino acids long. Trimming at V came to 6 bases and at J to 3 bases, leaving 4 bases not matched to a gene. CDR3 nucleotides: TGCAGTGCCCCCGGGACAGGGACAGATACGCAGTATTTT. Translating it yields CSAPGTGTDTQYF.

The sample holds many counts of this clonotype. The CDR3 protein is CAISVSGGPYEQYF. The CDR3 DNA is TGTGCCATCAGTGTATCTGGGGGCCCCTACGAGCAGTACTTC. The J gene is TRBJ2-7, the V gene TRBV10-3; perhaps TRBD1 as D (6 bases). CDR3 length: 14 amino acids. Deletions cut 4 bases from V and 2 bases from J, with 12 bases between. Germline V gene lookup returns CDR1 ENHRY and CDR2 SYGVKD.

This clonotype was counted many times. The chain links TRBV7-9 to TRBJ2-6; D uncertain. CDR3 size: 16 residues. Trimming removed 1 base at V and 0 bases at J, with 7 bases between. Germline lookup yields CDR1 SEHNR and CDR2 FQNEAQ (reference sequence). CDR3 coding DNA: TGTGCCAGCAGCTTAGGTTTTGACTCTGGGGCCAACGTCCTGACTTTC. Translated: CASSLGFDSGANVLTF.

This clonotype has only a few counts. The chain is built from TRBV6-5 and TRBJ2-7, with D perhaps matching TRBD2 (5 bases). Trimming stripped 6 bases from V and 4 bases from J, with 16 bases between. The CDR3 has 14 residues. The germline V gene has CDR1 MNHEY and CDR2 SVGAGI. The CDR3 DNA reads TGTGCCAGCAGAGGACTGTCCGAATTTTACGAGCAGTACTTC. Its protein product is CASRGLSEFYEQYF.

This clonotype was seen at least ten times. V gene TRBV6-2 or TRBV6-3 combines with J gene TRBJ2-2; D gene uncertain. Per the germline V gene, CDR1 is MNHEY and CDR2 is SVGEGT. This CDR3 contains 14 residues. Trimming left V 2 bases short and J 5 bases short, with 9 bases between. CDR3 coding DNA: TGTGCCAGCAGTTACCCGGAGATTACCGGGGAGCTGTTTTTT. The encoded protein is CASSYPEITGELFF.

The chain combines TRBV28 with TRBJ2-2, with TRBD2 as a possible D gene (5 bases). This CDR3 is 14 amino acids long. V gave up 6 bases and J gave up 4 bases, with 12 bases separating them. Germline V CDR1 and CDR2: MDHEN, SYDVKM. In DNA, the CDR3 is TGTGCCAGCAGCCGCCAGCGGACCACCGGGGAGCTGTTTTTT. As protein: CASSRQRTTGELFF.

This clonotype was counted only a few times. V gene TRBV29-1 combines with J gene TRBJ2-1; 9 bases are a match to TRBD1. The V gene's germline CDR1 is SQVTM and CDR2 ANQGSEA. With 3 bases clipped from V and 3 bases from J, the junction kept 9 bases outside the gene matches. The CDR3 consists of 16 residues. In DNA, the CDR3 is TGCAGCGTTGAGGGACAGGGACCGCTTGACTACAATGAGCAGTTCTTC. It is translated as CSVEGQGPLDYNEQFF.

The chain uses TRBV20-1 and TRBJ2-1; D remains unclear. Trimming took off 0 bases at V and 6 bases at J, with 12 bases between the two ends. The germline CDR1 and CDR2 sequences are DFQATT and SNEGSKA (reference sequence). The CDR3 runs to 14 residues. The CDR3 protein is CSARDPGPSNEQFF. The CDR3 DNA reads TGCAGTGCTAGAGATCCCGGCCCGAGCAATGAGCAGTTCTTC.

This clonotype was counted only a few times. V and J are TRBV5-1 and TRBJ2-2, with D perhaps TRBD1 (6 bases). The V end lost 6 bases, the J end lost 3 bases, and 15 bases lay between the germline ends. The CDR3 covers 15 residues. Per germline, CDR1 SGHRS and CDR2 YFSETQ. CDR3 DNA: TGCGCCAGCAACATACAGGGTAGAGACACCGGGGAGCTGTTTTTT. This sequence encodes CASNIQGRDTGELFF.

By its share, this clonotype is medium-sized. The V call is TRBV5-1, the J call TRBJ2-7, with 8 bases matching TRBD1. The CDR3 sequence is 15 residues long. The trim removed 5 bases at V and 2 bases at J, leaving 9 bases unmatched. The germline V gene has CDR1 SGHRS and CDR2 YFSETQ. CDR3 residues: CASRIRTGITYEQYF. The CDR3 bases are TGCGCCAGCAGAATCCGGACAGGGATAACCTACGAGCAGTACTTC. The full variable domain, with the rest looked up from reference TRBV5-1 and TRBJ2-7, is KAGVTQTPRYLIKTRGQQVTLSCSPISGHRSVSWYQQTPGQGLQFLFEYFSETQRNKGNFPGRFSGRQFSNSRSEMNVSTLELGDSALYLCASRIRTGITYEQYFGPGTRLTVT.

In this sample, this clonotype turned up a few times. This sequence joins TRBV7-2 and TRBJ1-4, with D tentatively TRBD1 (5 bases). This CDR3 has 15 residues. Germline V lookup: CDR1 SGHTA, CDR2 FQGNSA. V was clipped by 5 bases and J by 4 bases, with 14 bases between them. The CDR3 region has the DNA TGTGCCAGCAGCCCAACGGGGGTCAATAATGAAAAACTGTTTTTT. Translation gives CASSPTGVNNEKLFF. Looking up the rest from reference TRBV7-2 and TRBJ1-4 gives the full variable domain: GAGVSQSPSNKVTEKGKDVELRCDPISGHTALYWYRQSLGQGLEFLIYFQGNSAPDKSGLPSDRFSAERTGGSVSTLTIQRTQQEDSAVYLCASSPTGVNNEKLFFGSGTQLSVL.

The rearrangement uses TRBV5-6 and TRBJ2-4; D perhaps matches TRBD2 (8 bases). The CDR3 covers 16 residues. Germline V lookup: CDR1 SGHDT, CDR2 YYEEEE. Trimming shortened V by 3 bases and J by 8 bases, and 21 bases separated the two germline ends. The CDR3 bases are TGTGCCAGCAGCTCGCCGGGACTAGGGGGCCAGGACATTCAGTACTTC. Protein: CASSSPGLGGQDIQYF.